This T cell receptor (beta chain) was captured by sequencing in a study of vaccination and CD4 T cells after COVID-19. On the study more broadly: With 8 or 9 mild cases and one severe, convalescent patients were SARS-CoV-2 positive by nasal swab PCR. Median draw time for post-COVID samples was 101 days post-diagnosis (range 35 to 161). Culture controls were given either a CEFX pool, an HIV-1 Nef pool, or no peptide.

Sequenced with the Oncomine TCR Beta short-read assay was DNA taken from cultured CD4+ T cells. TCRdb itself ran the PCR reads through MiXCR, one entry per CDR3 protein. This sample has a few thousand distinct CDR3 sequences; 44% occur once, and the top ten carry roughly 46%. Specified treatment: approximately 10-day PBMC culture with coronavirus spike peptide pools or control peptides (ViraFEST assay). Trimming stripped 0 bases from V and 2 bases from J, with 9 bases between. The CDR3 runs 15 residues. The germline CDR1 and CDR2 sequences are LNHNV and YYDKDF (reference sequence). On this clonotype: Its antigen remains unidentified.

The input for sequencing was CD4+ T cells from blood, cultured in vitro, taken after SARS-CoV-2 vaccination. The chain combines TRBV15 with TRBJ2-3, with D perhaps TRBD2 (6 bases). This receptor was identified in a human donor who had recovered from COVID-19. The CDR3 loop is CATSRDGGLTDTQYF. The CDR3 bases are TGTGCCACCAGCAGAGATGGAGGGCTCACAGATACGCAGTATTTT.